These 26 T cell receptor beta chains came from one sample sequenced in a study of blood T cell repertoires in COVID-19. Produced via immunoSEQ multiplex PCR; TCRdb's table is partial and in-frame only. Among around 85,000 clones listed, 90% were seen once. Sequenced: peripheral blood. These receptors all come from an elderly woman with active or convalescent COVID-19.

The chain joins TRBV29-1 to TRBJ2-7; the match to TRBD2 covers 8 bases. The CDR3 sequence is 12 residues long. With V trimmed by 8 bases and J by 2 bases, 5 bases remained unmatched. The germline CDR1 and CDR2 sequences are SQVTM and ANQGSEA. As DNA, the CDR3 is TGCAGCACCTCGGGGGGGCCCTACGAGCAGTACTTC. Translated, it gives CSTSGGPYEQYF.

This clone was observed a few times. This chain joins TRBV5-1 and TRBJ1-1, with 8 bases lining up with TRBD1. The CDR3 covers 15 residues. Trimming removed 0 bases from V and 7 bases from J; junction bases left unmatched: 8. Germline CDR1 and CDR2: SGHRS and YFSETQ. The CDR3 region is CASSLDGQGPLEAFF. CDR3 sequence (DNA): TGCGCCAGCAGCTTGGACGGACAGGGTCCCCTTGAAGCTTTCTTT.

The gene calls are TRBV27 and TRBJ1-3; TRBD1 matches 9 bases. Looked up from germline, CDR1 is MNHEY and CDR2 is SMNVEV (reference sequence). V shed 3 bases and J 8 bases; nucleotides not matched to a gene: 2. The CDR3 has 13 residues. CDR3 coding DNA: TGTGCCAGCAGTTTGGACAGGGGCTACACCATATATTTT. It yields the protein CASSLDRGYTIYF.

The J gene is TRBJ1-4, the V gene TRBV5-1, with D unresolved. The CDR3 has 15 amino acids. Trimming left V 3 bases short and J 3 bases short, with 12 bases between. The germline CDR1 and CDR2 sequences are SGHRS and YFSETQ. The CDR3 is CASSSAGVANEKLFF. CDR3 bases: TGCGCCAGCAGCTCTGCCGGGGTCGCTAATGAAAAACTGTTTTTT.

V and J are TRBV15 and TRBJ1-5; D is ambiguous. The CDR3 runs to 16 residues. The V end was cut by 0 bases, the J end by 0 bases, with 9 bases between. Looked up from germline, CDR1 is LNHNV and CDR2 is YYDKDF (reference sequence). The CDR3 spells CATSRDTRNSNQPQHF. Here the CDR3 DNA reads TGTGCCACCAGCAGAGATACCAGGAATAGCAATCAGCCCCAGCATTTT.

This clone occurred once. V and J are TRBV3-1 (or the pseudogene TRBV3-2) and TRBJ1-1; TRBD1 matches at 7 bases. The CDR3 consists of 15 residues. Germline V gives CDR1 LGHDT, CDR2 YNNKEL (reference sequence). J gave up 4 bases and V 3 bases, and 8 bases lay outside the gene matches. CDR3: CASSHKTGSGTEAFF. DNA for the CDR3: TGTGCCAGCAGCCACAAGACAGGGTCGGGCACTGAAGCTTTCTTT.

Points on this clone: The junction departs from the called germline gene at one end, perhaps through a read error. The CDR3 spells CASSLGEGPHF. The CDR3 bases are TGTGCCAGCAGTTTGGGGGAGGGACCCCATTTT. This rearrangement joins TRBV12-3 or TRBV12-4 to TRBJ1-3, with TRBD1 as a possible D gene (5 bases). The length of the CDR3 is 11 residues.

The chain couples TRBV28 to TRBJ2-1; 10 positions match TRBD2. With V trimmed by 5 bases and J by 9 bases, 10 bases remained unmatched. Per the germline V gene, CDR1 is MDHEN and CDR2 is SYDVKM. The CDR3 consists of 15 residues. Written as DNA, the CDR3 is TGTGCCAGCAGTCCCGGGACTAGCGTAGGTCCTGAGCAGTTCTTC. It codes for CASSPGTSVGPEQFF.

The rearrangement uses TRBV6-1 and TRBJ2-7; D unresolved. The germline V gene has CDR1 MNHNS and CDR2 SASEGT. This CDR3 spans 14 amino acids. V gave up 2 bases and J gave up 4 bases, with 12 bases separating them. CDR3 protein: CASSEKYHLYEQYF. The CDR3 DNA reads as TGTGCCAGCAGTGAAAAATACCACCTATACGAGCAGTACTTC.

This clone showed up just once. The chain joins TRBV7-2 to TRBJ2-5; 7 nucleotides align to TRBD1. V was pared by 5 bases and J by 8 bases, with 8 bases of the junction left unmatched. The CDR3 has 13 amino acids. Germline V gene sequence: CDR1 SGHTA, CDR2 FQGNSA. In nucleotides, the CDR3 is TGTGCCAGCAGCCCAGAGTGGGACAGTACCCAGTACTTC. It encodes CASSPEWDSTQYF.

The genes are TRBV19 and TRBJ1-5; D is unclear. The germline V gene has CDR1 LNHDA and CDR2 SQIVND (reference sequence). The CDR3 covers 15 residues. The V and J ends lost 8 bases and 3 bases respectively, with 17 bases between them. CDR3 residues: CASRILEEVNQPQHF. For the CDR3, the DNA is TGTGCCAGTCGAATTCTCGAGGAGGTCAATCAGCCCCAGCATTTT.

This clone has a handful of counts. The genes are TRBV5-6 and TRBJ1-2, with 8 bases lining up with TRBD1. This CDR3 has 14 residues. The junction had 8 bases not matched to a gene; V was cut back by 4 bases and J by 6 bases. Germline CDR1 SGHDT, CDR2 YYEEEE. The CDR3 reads CASSRTGFLDGYTF. In DNA, the CDR3 is TGTGCCAGCAGCCGGACAGGGTTCCTCGATGGCTACACCTTC.

CDR3 sequence reads: CASSPGGAAAYEQYF. As DNA, the CDR3 is TGTGCCAGCAGTCCGGGGGGAGCGGCGGCCTACGAGCAGTACTTC. This chain links TRBV28 with TRBJ2-7; 7 bases line up with TRBD2. Trimming cost V 5 bases and J 2 bases; bases outside gene matches: 9. Germline V lookup: CDR1 MDHEN, CDR2 SYDVKM. The CDR3 consists of 15 residues.

The rearrangement uses TRBV10-3 and TRBJ2-7; TRBD2 agrees at 7 bases. Trimming took 2 bases from V and 6 from J; bases not matched to a gene: 4. Germline V gene lookup returns CDR1 ENHRY and CDR2 SYGVKD. CDR3 length: 13 amino acids. CDR3 protein: CAISEKAGVEQYF. DNA for the CDR3: TGTGCCATCAGTGAGAAGGCGGGAGTCGAGCAGTACTTC.

The V gene is TRBV18, the J gene TRBJ2-6; TRBD1 matches 12 bases. This CDR3 is 19 amino acids long. The J segment lost 0 bases and the V segment lost 2 bases, leaving 5 bases of the junction unmatched. The germline V gene has CDR1 KGHSH and CDR2 LQKENI. DNA of the CDR3: TGTGCCAGCTCACCATTGGGGACAGGGGGCGCCTCTGGGGCCAACGTCCTGACTTTC. Amino acid sequence: CASSPLGTGGASGANVLTF.

This chain joins TRBV6-5 and TRBJ1-1, with unresolved D. Looked up from germline, CDR1 is MNHEY and CDR2 is SVGAGI. Trimming pared 5 bases from V and 4 bases from J, leaving 8 bases between. CDR3 length: 12 amino acids. CDR3 region: CASSLYGTEAFF. The CDR3 DNA is TGTGCCAGCAGTCTATACGGCACTGAAGCTTTCTTT.

V gene TRBV5-4 combines with J gene TRBJ2-3; D is uncertain. This CDR3 spans 15 amino acids. V was cut by 4 bases and J by 0 bases, with 12 bases left in between. Germline-derived CDR1 and CDR2 are SGHNT and YYREEE (reference sequence). CDR3 nucleotides: TGTGCCAGCAGCCCACGGAGATCTAGCACAGATACGCAGTATTTT. This gives the protein CASSPRRSSTDTQYF.

The J gene is TRBJ1-1, the V gene TRBV27, with TRBD1 as a possible D gene (6 bases). Looked up from germline, CDR1 is MNHEY and CDR2 is SMNVEV (reference sequence). Trimming cost V 8 bases and J 4 bases, with 14 bases left between them. CDR3 length: 13 residues. The CDR3 region has the DNA TGTGCCAGCCCCCCCCACAGGGTCACTGAAGCTTTCTTT. Protein sequence: CASPPHRVTEAFF.

The chain couples TRBV9 to TRBJ1-1; TRBD1 matches at 7 bases. This CDR3 contains 14 residues. Germline CDR1 SGDLS, CDR2 YYNGEE. The trim removed 2 bases at V and 2 bases at J, leaving 3 bases unmatched. The CDR3 region has the DNA TGTGCCAGCAGCGTCACAGGGGCAAACACTGAAGCTTTCTTT. Translated, it gives CASSVTGANTEAFF. The entire variable domain, with the rest obtained from reference TRBV9 and TRBJ1-1, is as follows: DSGVTQTPKHLITATGQRVTLRCSPRSGDLSVYWYQQSLDQGLQFLIQYYNGEERAKGNILERFSAQQFPDLHSELNLSSLELGDSALYFCASSVTGANTEAFFGQGTRLTVV.

This clone was observed a few times. The chain couples TRBV5-1 to TRBJ1-4; weak D call: TRBD1 (5 bases). CDR1 is SGHRS and CDR2 is YFSETQ in the germline V gene. The length of the CDR3 is 15 residues. V shed 1 base and J shed 1 base, with 8 bases lying between them. The CDR3 DNA is TGCGCCAGCAGCTTGAGGAGGGGAACTAATGAAAAACTGTTTTTT. As protein: CASSLRRGTNEKLFF.

The CDR3 region is CASSISGRTTNEQFF. CDR3 DNA: TGTGCCAGTAGTATTAGCGGGAGGACCACCAATGAGCAGTTCTTC. The chain couples TRBV19 to TRBJ2-1; TRBD2 aligns across 10 bases. Trimming at V came to 3 bases and at J to 6 bases, leaving 5 bases not matched to a gene. The CDR3 spans 15 residues. Germline values: CDR1 LNHDA, CDR2 SQIVND (reference sequence).

The J gene is TRBJ1-4, the V gene TRBV10-3; D gene unclear. Germline loops: CDR1 ENHRY, CDR2 SYGVKD. Trimming took 6 bases from V and 0 from J, leaving 14 bases between them. The CDR3 is 16 residues long. DNA for the CDR3: TGTGCCATCAGCCAGTCGGGATTTGCAACTAATGAAAAACTGTTTTTT. It encodes CAISQSGFATNEKLFF.

The V gene is TRBV21-1, the J gene TRBJ2-2; the listed D gene, TRBD1, was not tested against the DNA. TRBV21-1 constitutes a pseudogene. The CDR3 has 14 amino acids. CDR3 protein: CASSLTGTVGELFF. The CDR3 DNA is TGTGCCAGCAGCCTCACAGGGACGGTCGGGGAGCTGTTTTTT.

The rearrangement uses TRBV19 and TRBJ1-2; 7 nucleotides match TRBD1. The CDR3 spans 14 residues. Trimming took 5 bases from V and 2 from J; bases not matched to a gene: 5. CDR1 and CDR2 (germline): LNHDA, SQIVND (reference sequence). The CDR3 spells CASSYGGQNYGYTF. CDR3 DNA: TGTGCCAGTAGTTACGGGGGACAGAACTATGGCTACACCTTC.

The rearrangement joins TRBV28 to TRBJ2-1; the match to TRBD2 covers 8 bases. Germline V gives CDR1 MDHEN, CDR2 SYDVKM. V dropped 5 bases and J dropped 12; count of bases not matched to a gene: 6. This CDR3 has 12 residues. CDR3 sequence (DNA): TGTGCCAGCAGTCCCATAGCGGGATTGCAGTTCTTC. Protein sequence: CASSPIAGLQFF. The variable domain in full, with the rest retrieved from reference TRBV28 and TRBJ2-1, is DVKVTQSSRYLVKRTGEKVFLECVQDMDHENMFWYRQDPGLGLRLIYFSYDVKMKEKGDIPEGYSVSREKKERFSLILESASTNQTSMYLCASSPIAGLQFFGPGTRLTVL.

The V call is TRBV28, the J call TRBJ1-1; the D is unclear. V was cut by 3 bases and J by 0 bases, with 11 bases left in between. There are 15 residues in the CDR3. Germline V lookup: CDR1 MDHEN, CDR2 SYDVKM. CDR3 amino acids: CASSLATDLNTEAFF. The CDR3 coding sequence is TGTGCCAGCAGTTTGGCCACAGACCTGAACACTGAAGCTTTCTTT.